A selection of T cell receptor beta chains follows, all from one sample in a study of spatial heterogeneity in lung cancer. MiXCR was run by TCRdb on the 5' RACE reads, yielding one entry per CDR3 protein. This table has some 10,000 distinct CDR3 sequences, 6.1% appearing once. This specimen was normal lung tissue next to the tumor, taken at surgery. The receptors derive from a male donor with early-stage non-small cell lung cancer. The CDR3 runs from the conserved cysteine through the conserved F or W. D genes are given only for firm matches. Clone sizes are given selectively: once, few, many, or a class where the clone is expanded.

V gene: TRBV19
clone size: many
J gene: TRBJ1-4
D gene: .
CDR3 protein: CASSVIQAATNEKLFF
CDR3 DNA: TGTGCCAGTAGTGTAATACAGGCTGCAACTAATGAAAAACTGTTTTTT

V gene: TRBV5-4
clone size: .
J gene: TRBJ2-4
D gene: .
CDR3 protein: CASSFVGAKNIQYF
CDR3 DNA: TGTGCCAGCAGCTTCGTAGGAGCCAAAAACATTCAGTACTTC

V gene: TRBV5-8
clone size: medium-sized
J gene: TRBJ2-1
D gene: TRBD1
CDR3 protein: CASSLSGTVITLQFF
CDR3 DNA: TGTGCCAGCAGTCTATCCGGGACAGTCATAACCCTCCAGTTCTTC

V gene: TRBV10-3
clone size: many
J gene: TRBJ2-2
D gene: .
CDR3 protein: CAIKDPGTQATGGELFF
CDR3 DNA: TGTGCCATCAAAGACCCCGGGACTCAAGCGACGGGCGGGGAGCTGTTTTTT

V gene: TRBV23-1
clone size: .
J gene: TRBJ1-5
D gene: TRBD1
CDR3 protein: CSQGFCPQHF
CDR3 DNA: TGCTCACAGGGGTTTTGTCCCCAGCATTTT

V gene: TRBV29-1
clone size: many
J gene: TRBJ2-4
D gene: TRBD1
CDR3 protein: CSVGGTALIQYF
CDR3 DNA: TGCAGCGTTGGAGGGACAGCTTTGATTCAGTACTTC

V gene: TRBV7-3
clone size: many
J gene: TRBJ1-2
D gene: .
CDR3 protein: CASSLMWSNPIGPTNYGYTF
CDR3 DNA: TGTGCCAGCAGCTTAATGTGGTCCAACCCGATTGGGCCCACTAACTATGGCTACACCTTC

V gene: TRBV2
clone size: many
J gene: TRBJ2-2
D gene: TRBD1
CDR3 protein: CASSESGQGATGELFF
CDR3 DNA: TGTGCCAGCAGTGAAAGTGGCCAGGGGGCTACCGGGGAGCTGTTTTTT

V gene: TRBV7-9
clone size: few
J gene: TRBJ2-3
D gene: .
CDR3 protein: CASSLGVGTQYF
CDR3 DNA: TGTGCCAGCAGCTTAGGGGTTGGTACGCAGTATTTT

V gene: TRBV6-5
clone size: many
J gene: TRBJ1-2
D gene: .
CDR3 protein: CASSQKGIYGYTF
CDR3 DNA: TGTGCCAGCAGTCAAAAGGGGATCTATGGCTACACCTTC

V gene: TRBV5-4
clone size: medium-sized
J gene: TRBJ2-7
D gene: TRBD2
CDR3 protein: CASSPSSGGANEQYF
CDR3 DNA: TGTGCCAGCAGCCCCTCTAGCGGGGGGGCCAACGAGCAGTACTTC

V gene: TRBV2
clone size: many
J gene: TRBJ2-3
D gene: .
CDR3 protein: CASSEARQGGADTQYF
CDR3 DNA: TGTGCCAGCAGTGAAGCTCGACAGGGAGGGGCAGATACGCAGTATTTT

V gene: TRBV6-1
clone size: few
J gene: TRBJ2-1
D gene: TRBD2
CDR3 protein: CASTLLAGNNEQFF
CDR3 DNA: TGTGCCAGCACACTACTAGCGGGAAACAATGAGCAGTTCTTC

V gene: TRBV28
clone size: many
J gene: TRBJ2-7
D gene: TRBD2
CDR3 protein: CASSPYPSTSGRALEQYF
CDR3 DNA: TGTGCCAGCAGTCCGTATCCATCGACTAGCGGGAGGGCCTTAGAGCAGTACTTC

V gene: TRBV7-2
clone size: many
J gene: TRBJ2-5
D gene: .
CDR3 protein: CASSGTSLQETQYF
CDR3 DNA: TGTGCCAGCAGCGGGACTTCCCTCCAAGAGACCCAGTACTTC

V gene: TRBV7-2
clone size: many
J gene: TRBJ2-5
D gene: TRBD2
CDR3 protein: CASSFPAGGQETQYF
CDR3 DNA: TGTGCCAGCAGCTTTCCAGCGGGGGGTCAAGAGACCCAGTACTTC

V gene: TRBV20-1
clone size: many
J gene: TRBJ2-7
D gene: TRBD2
CDR3 protein: CSARDGRGGAYEQYF
CDR3 DNA: TGCAGTGCTAGAGATGGGCGGGGGGGCGCCTACGAGCAGTACTTC

V gene: TRBV6-5
clone size: .
J gene: TRBJ2-7
D gene: .
CDR3 protein: CASSYSSAAYEQYF
CDR3 DNA: TGTGCCAGCAGTTACTCGTCAGCTGCCTACGAGCAGTACTTC

V gene: TRBV2
clone size: many
J gene: TRBJ2-3
D gene: .
CDR3 protein: CASRGDSPTDTQYF
CDR3 DNA: TGTGCCAGCAGGGGGGACTCCCCCACAGATACGCAGTATTTT

V gene: TRBV20-1
clone size: medium-sized
J gene: TRBJ1-1
D gene: TRBD1
CDR3 protein: CSARVGGTGGNTEAFF
CDR3 DNA: TGCAGTGCTAGAGTCGGCGGGACAGGGGGGAACACTGAAGCTTTCTTT

V gene: TRBV29-1
clone size: medium-sized
J gene: TRBJ2-2
D gene: TRBD1
CDR3 protein: CSAQGQGNTGELFF
CDR3 DNA: TGCAGCGCCCAGGGACAGGGAAACACCGGGGAGCTGTTTTTT

V gene: TRBV29-1
clone size: many
J gene: TRBJ1-2
D gene: .
CDR3 protein: CSVRTESHYGYTF
CDR3 DNA: TGCAGCGTCAGGACAGAATCCCACTATGGCTACACCTTC

V gene: TRBV5-1
clone size: many
J gene: TRBJ2-2
D gene: .
CDR3 protein: CASSLEGSGTGELFF
CDR3 DNA: TGCGCCAGCAGCCTCGAGGGGTCGGGCACCGGGGAGCTGTTTTTT

V gene: TRBV29-1
clone size: large
J gene: TRBJ2-1
D gene: TRBD2
CDR3 protein: CSVPATSGMSNEQFF
CDR3 DNA: TGCAGCGTTCCCGCGACTAGCGGGATGAGCAATGAGCAGTTCTTC

V gene: TRBV7-3
clone size: many
J gene: TRBJ2-1
D gene: .
CDR3 protein: CASSPTKQNEQFF
CDR3 DNA: TGTGCCAGCAGTCCCACTAAGCAAAATGAGCAGTTCTTC

V gene: TRBV6-6
clone size: few
J gene: TRBJ2-5
D gene: TRBD1
CDR3 protein: CATSWDRNGETQYF
CDR3 DNA: TGTGCCACCTCATGGGACAGAAATGGAGAGACCCAGTACTTC

V gene: TRBV5-1
clone size: many
J gene: TRBJ2-1
D gene: .
CDR3 protein: CASSLELTLYNEQFF
CDR3 DNA: TGCGCCAGCAGCTTGGAGTTAACTTTATACAATGAGCAGTTCTTC

V gene: TRBV20-1
clone size: many
J gene: TRBJ1-5
D gene: .
CDR3 protein: CSARIQGFTGNQPQHF
CDR3 DNA: TGCAGTGCTAGAATCCAGGGGTTCACGGGGAATCAGCCCCAGCATTTT

V gene: TRBV28
clone size: many
J gene: TRBJ2-5
D gene: .
CDR3 protein: CASRTSWGNSQQETQYF
CDR3 DNA: TGTGCCAGCAGGACTAGTTGGGGCAATTCACAGCAAGAGACCCAGTACTTC

V gene: TRBV7-2
clone size: many
J gene: TRBJ2-4
D gene: .
CDR3 protein: CASSPFVEKNIQYF
CDR3 DNA: TGTGCCAGCAGCCCTTTCGTAGAGAAAAACATTCAGTACTTC

V gene: TRBV7-8
clone size: many
J gene: TRBJ2-1
D gene: TRBD2
CDR3 protein: CASSPSSGLAGNNEQFF
CDR3 DNA: TGTGCCAGCAGCCCATCCTCGGGACTAGCGGGGAACAATGAGCAGTTCTTC

V gene: TRBV7-3
clone size: many
J gene: TRBJ2-5
D gene: .
CDR3 protein: CASSFLGQRPGAQYF
CDR3 DNA: TGTGCCAGCAGCTTCCTCGGGCAGCGCCCGGGGGCCCAGTACTTC

V gene: TRBV18
clone size: many
J gene: TRBJ2-7
D gene: .
CDR3 protein: CASSLTTGEGEQYF
CDR3 DNA: TGTGCCAGCTCACTCACGACAGGGGAGGGCGAGCAGTACTTC

V gene: TRBV7-3
clone size: .
J gene: TRBJ2-7
D gene: .
CDR3 protein: CASSPSGPFPYEQYF
CDR3 DNA: TGTGCCAGCAGCCCCTCGGGTCCATTTCCCTACGAGCAGTACTTC

V gene: TRBV7-9
clone size: .
J gene: TRBJ1-4
D gene: .
CDR3 protein: CASSSRRGLFF
CDR3 DNA: TGTGCCAGCAGCTCCCGTCGGGGGCTGTTTTTT

V gene: TRBV28
clone size: many
J gene: TRBJ2-3
D gene: TRBD2
CDR3 protein: CASSFLAGTDTQYF
CDR3 DNA: TGTGCCAGCAGCTTTCTAGCGGGCACAGATACGCAGTATTTT

V gene: TRBV6-6
clone size: many
J gene: TRBJ1-1
D gene: .
CDR3 protein: CASSYVDGNTEAFF
CDR3 DNA: TGTGCCAGCAGTTACGTTGACGGGAACACTGAAGCTTTCTTT

V gene: TRBV7-2
clone size: many
J gene: TRBJ1-2
D gene: .
CDR3 protein: CASSFSQGWGYGYTF
CDR3 DNA: TGTGCCAGCAGCTTCAGTCAGGGTTGGGGCTATGGCTACACCTTC

V gene: TRBV30
clone size: many
J gene: TRBJ1-2
D gene: .
CDR3 protein: CAWDRDGVLGYTF
CDR3 DNA: TGTGCCTGGGACCGGGACGGGGTTTTGGGCTACACCTTC

V gene: TRBV5-6
clone size: medium-sized
J gene: TRBJ2-3
D gene: TRBD1
CDR3 protein: CASSRTGVTDTQYF
CDR3 DNA: TGTGCCAGCAGCCGGACAGGGGTAACAGATACGCAGTATTTT

V gene: TRBV9
clone size: medium-sized
J gene: TRBJ2-7
D gene: .
CDR3 protein: CASSPLLGGGREQYF
CDR3 DNA: TGTGCCAGCAGCCCGCTCCTTGGGGGAGGACGGGAGCAGTACTTC

V gene: TRBV2
clone size: few
J gene: TRBJ1-6
D gene: .
CDR3 protein: CASSDRTANNSPLHF
CDR3 DNA: TGTGCCAGCAGTGATAGGACAGCTAATAATTCACCCCTCCACTTT

V gene: TRBV12-3/TRBV12-4
clone size: many
J gene: TRBJ2-3
D gene: TRBD2
CDR3 protein: CASSFPLAGGPDTQYF
CDR3 DNA: TGTGCCAGCAGTTTCCCACTAGCGGGAGGCCCAGATACGCAGTATTTT

V gene: TRBV5-1
clone size: many
J gene: TRBJ1-3
D gene: .
CDR3 protein: CASSLVAGKGNTIYF
CDR3 DNA: TGCGCCAGCAGCTTGGTCGCGGGTAAAGGAAACACCATATATTTT

V gene: TRBV4-1
clone size: .
J gene: TRBJ1-5
D gene: .
CDR3 protein: CASSQDLTINQPQHF
CDR3 DNA: TGCGCCAGCAGCCAAGATTTGACAATAAATCAGCCCCAGCATTTT

V gene: TRBV6-2/TRBV6-3
clone size: many
J gene: TRBJ2-3
D gene: .
CDR3 protein: CASILGGVTDTQYF
CDR3 DNA: TGTGCCAGCATCCTTGGCGGCGTTACAGATACGCAGTATTTT

V gene: TRBV7-2
clone size: many
J gene: TRBJ1-2
D gene: .
CDR3 protein: CASSVDGSNYGYTF
CDR3 DNA: TGTGCCAGCAGCGTGGACGGTTCTAACTATGGCTACACCTTC

V gene: TRBV6-5
clone size: many
J gene: TRBJ1-1
D gene: .
CDR3 protein: CASGTFRNTEAFF
CDR3 DNA: TGTGCCAGCGGAACCTTCCGGAACACTGAAGCTTTCTTT

V gene: TRBV7-3
clone size: many
J gene: TRBJ2-5
D gene: .
CDR3 protein: CASSSGRKETQYF
CDR3 DNA: TGTGCCAGCAGCTCGGGACGGAAAGAGACCCAGTACTTC

V gene: TRBV20-1
clone size: .
J gene: TRBJ1-5
D gene: .
CDR3 protein: CSASWSVNQPQHF
CDR3 DNA: TGCAGTGCTAGTTGGTCAGTCAATCAGCCCCAGCATTTT

V gene: TRBV7-3
clone size: .
J gene: TRBJ2-1
D gene: TRBD2
CDR3 protein: CASSIAGTTYNEQFF
CDR3 DNA: TGTGCCAGCAGTATAGCCGGGACTACCTACAATGAGCAGTTCTTC

V gene: TRBV20-1
clone size: many
J gene: TRBJ2-5
D gene: TRBD2
CDR3 protein: CSARDTLAVETQYF
CDR3 DNA: TGCAGTGCTAGAGATACACTAGCGGTAGAGACCCAGTACTTC

V gene: TRBV5-4
clone size: many
J gene: TRBJ2-7
D gene: .
CDR3 protein: CASSTRDGSYEQYF
CDR3 DNA: TGTGCCAGCAGCACCCGGGACGGGTCCTACGAGCAGTACTTC

V gene: TRBV3-1
clone size: .
J gene: TRBJ2-7
D gene: TRBD2
CDR3 protein: CASSPRLAGVQYF
CDR3 DNA: TGTGCCAGCAGCCCCAGACTAGCGGGAGTTCAGTACTTC

V gene: TRBV14
clone size: large
J gene: TRBJ1-4
D gene: .
CDR3 protein: CASSQEGWGRREKLFF
CDR3 DNA: TGTGCCAGCAGCCAAGAGGGCTGGGGTCGTCGGGAAAAACTGTTTTTT